This TCR beta chain was sequenced in a study of blood T cell repertoires in COVID-19. Study background: Acute-phase and convalescent COVID-19 samples originated in the United States, Italy and Spain. In each case, the material was cDNA or gDNA derived from T cells, B-cell-depleted T cells, or PBMCs.

The CDR3 extends over 15 amino acids. With 1 base clipped from V and 0 bases from J, the junction kept 2 bases outside the gene matches. Looked up from germline, CDR1 is MNHEY and CDR2 is SVGEGT. In this sample, this clone turned up once. Seattle patient enrollment occurred during active infection, with longitudinal follow-up thereafter. Authors' methods: Amplification from reference gene primers served as the basis for estimated nucleated cell counts. Sequencing was performed with immunoSEQ multiplex PCR; in TCRdb, only in-frame clones are kept and a portion is missing. Clone size and the V and J calls come from that table; the DNA yielded D and trimming. The data hold about 290,000 clones, with roughly nine tenths observed a single time.

Sequenced: peripheral blood. V usage is TRBV6-2 or TRBV6-3 and J usage is TRBJ2-5; 7 nucleotides align to TRBD2. The clonotype was recovered from a woman aged 30 to 39 with COVID-19, enrolled during active disease. CDR3 in DNA: TGTGCCAGCAGTTACTGGCGGGGGAACCAAGAGACCCAGTACTTC. Its protein product is CASSYWRGNQETQYF.